This T cell receptor beta chain was documented in a study of TIL therapy for anti-PD-1-resistant metastatic lung cancer. The CDR3 is made up of 16 amino acids. Trimming shortened V by 0 bases and J by 2 bases, and 11 bases separated the two germline ends. Germline lookup yields CDR1 SGHRS and CDR2 YFSETQ. Sequencing used immunoSEQ v3. Only in-frame clones appear in the TCRdb table, and some are missing; sequencing was by immunoSEQ multiplex PCR. Of 20,000 to 25,000 clones listed, around 76% are singletons. This sample's time point: pre-treatment sample, taken before nivolumab and TIL therapy. The origin of this receptor is a person aged 25-80 years with non-small cell lung cancer. Sample: blood, taken at baseline. The J gene is TRBJ2-2, the V gene TRBV5-1; no reliable D call. The CDR3 sequence is CASSLAAVTNTGELFF. The CDR3 DNA follows: TGCGCCAGCAGCTTGGCGGCAGTAACAAACACCGGGGAGCTGTTTTTT.